This T cell receptor (beta chain) came from a study of shared T cell receptors in the human thymus. This CDR3 region has 15 residues. Trimming cost V 0 bases and J 6 bases, with 15 bases left between them. Germline CDR1 SGHRS, CDR2 YFSETQ. The assay was immunoSEQ multiplex PCR, and TCRdb's table has in-frame clones only and misses some. This sample has hundreds of thousands of clones, with about 87% found just once. These same data were also listed under a study on human thymus T cells. According to that study: In corrective heart surgery, resections were taken, and these provided the thymus tissue.

This sequence joins TRBV5-1 and TRBJ1-1; D ambiguous. This receptor was identified in a boy less than two years old with a congenital heart defect. Source material: thymocytes. The CDR3 sequence is CASSLALSGQPEAFF. The CDR3, as DNA: TGCGCCAGCAGCTTGGCTCTCAGCGGGCAACCTGAAGCTTTCTTT.